The text below deals with one T cell receptor beta chain. This clonotype has only a few counts. The target of this receptor is not known. There are no base qualities to consult, and no much larger clone falls within one base. Library construction relied on RT-PCR. Sequenced on an Illumina HiSeq 2500. TCRdb took the public reads, trimmed them with fastp at Q25, ran MiXCR for clone calling and kept in-frame beta chains. Under each unique CDR3 protein, matching rows form one entry showing the most common genes and DNA. The sample table records more than 700,000 distinct CDR3 sequences; roughly 20% of these occur just once. The ten largest clones add up to 10% of the sample. The data were obtained in a study of response to subunit inactivated influenza vaccine (dated by TCRdb to between 2017 and 2018). About the investigation overall: The study used deep quantitative T cell receptor repertoire profiling to track responses to a trivalent subunit inactivated influenza vaccine.

What the study reported, not specific to this receptor: According to the authors, only a limited number of new T cells may be recruited by each seasonal influenza vaccination.

The sequence was collected from a man in his fifties or sixties who received an inactivated influenza vaccine. Donor details come from another sample of the same person, matched by shared clones. This specimen was PBMCs from blood, taken roughly 5 days after vaccination.

The CDR3 amino acid sequence is: CASSSGQGGRHEQFF. In nucleotides, the sequence is TGTGCCAGCAGCAGCGGACAGGGGGGGAGGCATGAGCAGTTCTTC. The receptor chain draws on TRBV7-2 and TRBJ2-1, with 10 central nucleotides matching TRBD1. CDR1 SGHTA and CDR2 FQGNSA were looked up in the germline V gene. For this chain, trimming is 5 bases at the V end and 8 bases at the J end, and the number of junction bases without a gene match is 9. The CDR3, from cysteine to phenylalanine, totals 15 residues. Only the CDR3 part of the read is kept: 45 bases, read in frame from the first base.